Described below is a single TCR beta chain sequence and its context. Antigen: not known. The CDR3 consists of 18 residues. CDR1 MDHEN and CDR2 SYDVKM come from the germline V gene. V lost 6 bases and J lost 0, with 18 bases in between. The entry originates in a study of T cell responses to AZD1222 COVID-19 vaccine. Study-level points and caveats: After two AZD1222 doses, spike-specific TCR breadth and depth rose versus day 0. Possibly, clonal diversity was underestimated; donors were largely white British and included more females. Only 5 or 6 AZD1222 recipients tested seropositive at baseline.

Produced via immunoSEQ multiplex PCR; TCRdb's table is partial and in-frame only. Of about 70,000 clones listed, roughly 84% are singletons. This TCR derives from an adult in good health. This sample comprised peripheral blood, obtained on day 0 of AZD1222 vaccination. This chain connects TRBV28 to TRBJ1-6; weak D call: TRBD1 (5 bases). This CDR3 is CASRRRDSSSSYNSPLHF. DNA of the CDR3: TGTGCCAGCAGGAGACGGGACTCCTCGAGCTCCTATAATTCACCCCTCCACTTT. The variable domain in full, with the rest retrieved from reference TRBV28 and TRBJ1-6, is DVKVTQSSRYLVKRTGEKVFLECVQDMDHENMFWYRQDPGLGLRLIYFSYDVKMKEKGDIPEGYSVSREKKERFSLILESASTNQTSMYLCASRRRDSSSSYNSPLHFGNGTRLTVT.